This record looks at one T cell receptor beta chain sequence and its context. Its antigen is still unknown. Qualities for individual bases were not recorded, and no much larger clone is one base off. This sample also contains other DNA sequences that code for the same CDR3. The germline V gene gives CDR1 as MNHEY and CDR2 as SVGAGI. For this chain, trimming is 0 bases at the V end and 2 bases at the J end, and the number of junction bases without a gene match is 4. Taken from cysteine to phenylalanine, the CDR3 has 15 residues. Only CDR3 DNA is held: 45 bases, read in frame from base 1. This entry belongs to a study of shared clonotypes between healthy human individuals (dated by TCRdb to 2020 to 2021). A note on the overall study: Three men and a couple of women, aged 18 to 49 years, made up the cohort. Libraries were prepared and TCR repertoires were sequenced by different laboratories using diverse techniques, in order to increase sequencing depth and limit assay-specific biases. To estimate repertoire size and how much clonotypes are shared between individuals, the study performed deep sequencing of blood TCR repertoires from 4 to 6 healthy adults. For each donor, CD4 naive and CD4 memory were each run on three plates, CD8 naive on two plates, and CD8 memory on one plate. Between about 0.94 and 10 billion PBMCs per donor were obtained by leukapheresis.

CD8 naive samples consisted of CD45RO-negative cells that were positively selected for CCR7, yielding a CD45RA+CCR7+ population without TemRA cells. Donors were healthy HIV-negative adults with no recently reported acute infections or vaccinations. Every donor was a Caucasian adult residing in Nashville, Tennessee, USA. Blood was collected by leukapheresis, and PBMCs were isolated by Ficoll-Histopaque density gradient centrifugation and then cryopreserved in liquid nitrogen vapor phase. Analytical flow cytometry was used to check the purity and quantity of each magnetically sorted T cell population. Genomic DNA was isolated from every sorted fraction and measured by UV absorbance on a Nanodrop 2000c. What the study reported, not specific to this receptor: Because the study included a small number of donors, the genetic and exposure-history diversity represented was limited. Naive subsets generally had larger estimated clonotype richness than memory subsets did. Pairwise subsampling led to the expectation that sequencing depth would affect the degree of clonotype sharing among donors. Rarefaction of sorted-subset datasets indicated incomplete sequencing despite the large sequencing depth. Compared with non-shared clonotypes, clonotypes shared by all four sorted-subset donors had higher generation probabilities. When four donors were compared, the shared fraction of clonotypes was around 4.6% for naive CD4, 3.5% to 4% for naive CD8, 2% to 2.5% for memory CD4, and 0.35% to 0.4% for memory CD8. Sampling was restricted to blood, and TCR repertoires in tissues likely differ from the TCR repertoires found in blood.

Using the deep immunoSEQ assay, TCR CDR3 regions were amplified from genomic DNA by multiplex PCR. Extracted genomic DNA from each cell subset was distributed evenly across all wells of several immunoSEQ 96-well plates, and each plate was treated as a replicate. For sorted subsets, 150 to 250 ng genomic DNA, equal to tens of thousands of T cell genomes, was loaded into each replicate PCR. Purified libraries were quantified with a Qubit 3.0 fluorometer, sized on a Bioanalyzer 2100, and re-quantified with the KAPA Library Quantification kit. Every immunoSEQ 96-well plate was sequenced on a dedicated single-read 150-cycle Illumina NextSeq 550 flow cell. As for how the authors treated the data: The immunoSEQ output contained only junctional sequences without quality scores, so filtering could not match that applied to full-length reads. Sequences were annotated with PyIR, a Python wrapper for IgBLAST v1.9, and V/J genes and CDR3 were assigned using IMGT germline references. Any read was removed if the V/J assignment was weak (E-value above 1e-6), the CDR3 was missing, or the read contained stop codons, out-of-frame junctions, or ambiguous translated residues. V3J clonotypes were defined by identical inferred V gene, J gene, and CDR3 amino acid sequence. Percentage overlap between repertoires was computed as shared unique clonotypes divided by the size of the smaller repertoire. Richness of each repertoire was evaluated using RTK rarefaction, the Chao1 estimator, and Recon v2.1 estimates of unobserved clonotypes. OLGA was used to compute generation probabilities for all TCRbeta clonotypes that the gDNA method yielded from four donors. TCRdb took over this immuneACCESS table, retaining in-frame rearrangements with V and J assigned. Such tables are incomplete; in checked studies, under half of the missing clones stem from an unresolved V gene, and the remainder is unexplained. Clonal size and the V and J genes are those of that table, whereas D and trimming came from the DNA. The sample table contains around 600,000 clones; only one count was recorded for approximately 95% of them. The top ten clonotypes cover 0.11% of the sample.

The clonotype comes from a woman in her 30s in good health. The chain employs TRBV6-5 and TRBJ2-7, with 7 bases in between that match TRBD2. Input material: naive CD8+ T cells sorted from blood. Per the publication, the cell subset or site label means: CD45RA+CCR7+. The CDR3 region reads CASSYSASGTYEQYF. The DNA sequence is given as TGTGCCAGCAGTTACTCTGCTAGCGGCACCTACGAGCAGTACTTC.